This T cell receptor (beta chain) was found in a study of cytomegalovirus exposure and HLA in healthy donors. The CDR3 is 17 amino acids. From germline, CDR1 is SGHRS and CDR2 YFSETQ. Between the trimmed V and J ends, which lost 7 bases and 0 bases, there was a span of 20 bases. 60 Vbeta and 13 Jbeta primers were used in PCR. Here immunoSEQ multiplex PCR was the method, and the copy in TCRdb shows in-frame clones only, minus some. The table records roughly 100,000 clones, 71% of them present only once. The rearrangement joins TRBV5-1 to TRBJ2-1, with a weak D call TRBD2 (6 bases). Sequencing was carried out using PBMCs. This TCR derives from a female donor in good health and CMV-seronegative. CDR3 sequence: CASWGVGGTSSYNEQFF. Here the CDR3 DNA reads TGCGCCAGCTGGGGGGTGGGGGGAACGAGCTCCTACAATGAGCAGTTCTTC. Full variable domain (missing parts from reference TRBV5-1 and TRBJ2-1): KAGVTQTPRYLIKTRGQQVTLSCSPISGHRSVSWYQQTPGQGLQFLFEYFSETQRNKGNFPGRFSGRQFSNSRSEMNVSTLELGDSALYLCASWGVGGTSSYNEQFFGPGTRLTVL.